This T cell receptor (beta chain) was documented in a study of T cell responses to AZD1222 COVID-19 vaccine. Here immunoSEQ multiplex PCR was the method, and the copy in TCRdb shows in-frame clones only, minus some. The table includes under 75,000 clones, roughly 87% detected once. Trimming cost V 2 bases and J 5 bases; bases outside gene matches: 5. Germline-derived CDR1 and CDR2 are MNHEY and SVGEGT. The CDR3 runs to 15 residues. Notes on the study in general: Reportedly, close to half of spike-specific TCRs are directed against unmutated variant regions. Spike-specific TCR repertoires showed rising breadth and depth after two AZD1222 doses. Females outnumbered males among donors, who were mostly white British; clonal diversity was possibly underestimated.

A note on this clone: Its antigen is unidentified.

Sequenced here: peripheral blood, sampled on day 0 of AZD1222 vaccination. The chain joins TRBV6-2 or TRBV6-3 to TRBJ2-3; TRBD1 agrees at 9 bases. This receptor was obtained from an adult in good health. CDR3 DNA: TGTGCCAGCAGTTACGACAGGGGGATATTAGATACGCAGTATTTT. This gives the protein CASSYDRGILDTQYF.